This entry concerns a single T cell receptor beta chain. Its antigen is not identified. TCRdb keeps only in-frame clones here, not all; method: immunoSEQ multiplex PCR. This sample carries 90,000 to 150,000 clones, approximately 85% of them seen once, and the ten largest clones take less than 8%. This sample was taken from a study of T cell responses to AZD1222 COVID-19 vaccine. Broader study findings: Vaccination with two AZD1222 doses was followed by a rise in Spike-specific TCR breadth and depth. The sample set comprised mostly white British donors with more females, and clonal diversity was possibly underestimated.

Looked up from germline, CDR1 is MNHEY and CDR2 is SMNVEV (reference sequence). The CDR3 length is 12 residues. The V end lost 5 bases, the J end lost 5 bases, and 9 bases lay between the germline ends. The V call is TRBV27, the J call TRBJ1-1, with D perhaps matching TRBD1 (5 bases). This material consisted of peripheral blood, taken on day 0 of AZD1222 vaccination. This receptor was identified in an adult in good health. The DNA of the CDR3 is TGTGCCAGCAGTGGGACGGGGACTGAAGCTTTCTTT. Protein product: CASSGTGTEAFF.